This record concerns one TCR beta chain sequence. The sample is drawn from a study of shared T cell receptors in the human thymus. With 5 bases removed from V and 4 bases from J, the gap between germline ends came to 8 bases. The CDR3 extends over 12 amino acids. CDR1 and CDR2 from the germline V gene are SNHLY and FYNNEI. TCRdb keeps only in-frame clones here, not all; method: immunoSEQ multiplex PCR. Here the sample spans 700,000 or so clones, 70% to 90% being singletons. These data also featured in a second study, about human thymus T cells.

The rearrangement uses TRBV2 and TRBJ2-5; D not resolved. The sample was thymocytes. The clonotype originates from a girl under three years old with a congenital heart defect. The CDR3 here is CASSPLLETQYF. CDR3 coding DNA: TGTGCCAGCAGTCCTCTTTTAGAGACCCAGTACTTC.